This T cell receptor (beta chain) derives from a study of T cell repertoires in cytomegalovirus infection. V lost 8 bases, J lost 8 bases, and 15 bases stayed unmatched. CDR3 length equals 16 residues. Of note for this clonotype: Its antigen is unidentified.

MiXCR, applied by TCRdb to the reads, yields one record per CDR3 protein. Of roughly 180,000 distinct CDR3 sequences in the sample, about 20% were seen once. This chain joins TRBV12-3 or TRBV12-4 and TRBJ2-1, with 10 nucleotides matching TRBD1. The source material was CD8+ T cells from cultured PBMCs, sampled from culture after CMV antigen stimulation. The origin of this receptor is a human donor in good health (CMV status not recorded). Some clones in this sample may be carry-over from other donors' samples. The CDR3 DNA is TGTGCCAGCGTATTCACCTTGGCGGACAGGGGGGATGAGCAGTTCTTC. Protein: CASVFTLADRGDEQFF.